The clone carrying this T cell receptor beta chain was observed a few times. The data stem from a study of blood T cells in healthy people across ages. Using a J-beta primer mix together with a sample-barcoded 5' primer, a second PCR was run for about 7 to 12 cycles. From the 5' RACE reads, TCRdb called clonotypes with MiXCR, one entry per CDR3 protein. Altogether some 1.7 million distinct CDR3 sequences are present, approximately 28% being singletons, with the ten largest covering less than 9.5%. Looked up from germline, CDR1 is MDHEN and CDR2 is SYDVKM. Trimming took 4 bases from V and 8 from J, leaving 11 bases between them. The CDR3 is 12 amino acids.

The sequencing sample was made of blood. The V gene is TRBV28, the J gene TRBJ1-2, with D maybe TRBD1 (5 bases). The source of this sequence is a woman aged 25 to 39 in good health. CDR3 in DNA: TGTGCCAGCAGTTCCATGGGGGACGGCTACACCTTC. Amino acid sequence: CASSSMGDGYTF.